Each of the 27 T cell receptor beta chains below was sequenced from the same sample in a study of blood T cell repertoires in COVID-19. Repertoires were generated with immunoSEQ multiplex PCR, while TCRdb's copy carries only in-frame clones and drops some. The sample lists just over 80,000 clones, about 76% occurring once. Sequencing input: peripheral blood. These receptors all stem from an elderly man with acute or convalescent COVID-19.

This clone has a handful of counts. The chain combines TRBV5-1 with TRBJ2-2; 15 positions match TRBD2. V dropped 5 bases and J dropped 6; count of bases not matched to a gene: 5. CDR1 and CDR2 (germline): SGHRS, YFSETQ. The CDR3 is 16 residues long. DNA of the CDR3: TGCGCCAGCAGTTGGACTAGCGGGAGGGCCGCCGGGGAGCTGTTTTTT. This translates into CASSWTSGRAAGELFF.

The rearrangement links TRBV7-3 to TRBJ2-1, with 9 nucleotides matching TRBD1. The V segment lost 4 bases and the J segment 5 bases; nucleotides outside the gene matches: 6. The length of the CDR3 is 15 residues. Germline V CDR1 and CDR2: SGHTA, FQGTGA. CDR3 DNA sequence: TGTGCCAGCAGCTCGGGACAGGGAAGCCACAATGAGCAGTTCTTC. Its protein is CASSSGQGSHNEQFF.

The chain has TRBV2 and TRBJ1-5; no firm D call. CDR1 and CDR2 from the germline V gene are SNHLY and FYNNEI. With 2 bases removed from V and 7 bases from J, the gap between germline ends came to 6 bases. CDR3 size: 12 residues. The CDR3 reads CASSESPQPQHF. DNA of the CDR3: TGTGCCAGCAGTGAATCTCCCCAGCCCCAGCATTTT.

The genes are TRBV7-3 and TRBJ1-2; D remains unclear. The V end lost 2 bases, the J end lost 8 bases, and 12 bases lay between the germline ends. Germline CDR1 and CDR2: SGHTA and FQGTGA. This CDR3 has 13 amino acids. CDR3 region: CASSLDGLQGYTF. CDR3 nucleotides: TGTGCCAGCAGCTTAGACGGACTTCAGGGCTACACCTTC.

J is TRBJ1-1 and V is TRBV5-5; no definite D call. V lost 3 bases, J lost 1 base, and 10 bases lay in between. The CDR3 covers 14 residues. Per the germline V gene, CDR1 is SGHKS and CDR2 is YYEKEE (reference sequence). Here the CDR3 reads CASSWADGNTEAFF. In DNA form, the CDR3 reads TGTGCCAGCAGCTGGGCCGATGGGAACACTGAAGCTTTCTTT.

This chain links TRBV5-6 with TRBJ2-1, with D uncertain. Germline CDR1 and CDR2: SGHDT and YYEEEE. V lost 0 bases and J lost 1, with 11 bases in between. The CDR3 contains 16 residues. CDR3 sequence: CASSLGPPVSYNEQFF. CDR3 in DNA: TGTGCCAGCAGCTTGGGGCCACCTGTATCCTACAATGAGCAGTTCTTC.

The rearrangement joins TRBV3-1 (or the pseudogene TRBV3-2) to TRBJ1-5, with a weak D call TRBD1 (5 bases). The CDR3 runs to 14 residues. Germline values: CDR1 LGHDT, CDR2 YNNKEL (reference sequence). The V end was cut by 0 bases, the J end by 11 bases, with 14 bases between. CDR3 residues: CASSQDHRGGAQHF. The CDR3 bases are TGTGCCAGCAGCCAAGATCATAGGGGAGGAGCCCAGCATTTT.

With regard to this clone: With a much larger clone just one base away, this may be a read error. V and J are TRBV28 and TRBJ1-2; weak D call: TRBD1 (5 bases). Per germline, CDR1 MDHEN and CDR2 SYDVKM. This CDR3 contains 12 residues. V was cut by 11 bases and J by 8 bases, with 18 bases left in between. The CDR3 sequence is CARTRGGRGYTF. CDR3 coding DNA: TGTGCCCGCACCCGGGGGGGGAGGGGCTACACCTTC.

The chain uses TRBV23-1 and TRBJ2-7, with 7 bases fitting TRBD1. TRBV23-1 is an ORF; its function is uncertain. V trimming: 4 bases; J trimming: 6 bases; junction bases outside the gene matches: 15. The CDR3 sequence is 16 residues long. The CDR3 nucleotides read TGCGCCAGCAGTCCATCCCCGAGACAGGGACCTTGCGAGCAGTACTTC. This translates into CASSPSPRQGPCEQYF.

This clone was counted a single time. This chain links TRBV5-5 with TRBJ2-5; 11 bases align to TRBD1. J gave up 5 bases and V 3 bases, and 6 bases lay outside the gene matches. The CDR3 has 15 residues. From germline, CDR1 is SGHKS and CDR2 YYEKEE (reference sequence). CDR3 sequence: CASSSPGTGGETQYF. The DNA for the CDR3 is TGTGCCAGCAGCTCTCCCGGGACAGGGGGTGAGACCCAGTACTTC. Variable domain in full (rest from reference TRBV5-5 and TRBJ2-5): DAGVTQSPTHLIKTRGQQVTLRCSPISGHKSVSWYQQVLGQGPQFIFQYYEKEERGRGNFPDRFSARQFPNYSSELNVNALLLGDSALYLCASSSPGTGGETQYFGPGTRLLVL.

This sequence joins TRBV5-8 and TRBJ2-2; TRBD2 might be the D (6 bases). The CDR3 is made up of 14 amino acids. V was shortened by 1 base and J by 4 bases, with 8 bases between the two germline ends. Germline V gene sequence: CDR1 SGHTS, CDR2 YDEGEE. The CDR3 DNA reads as TGTGCCAGCAGCTTGATGGGAGGCACCGGGGAGCTGTTTTTT. Encoded protein: CASSLMGGTGELFF.

The chain carries TRBV19 and TRBJ1-2, with D possibly being TRBD1 (6 bases). Germline CDR1 reads LNHDA; CDR2 reads SQIVND (reference sequence). Trimming removed 6 bases at V and 3 bases at J, with 14 bases between. This CDR3 region has 14 residues. CDR3 region: CASSRTKGDYGYTF. CDR3 in DNA: TGTGCCAGTAGCCGGACCAAGGGGGACTATGGCTACACCTTC.

The V gene is TRBV28, the J gene TRBJ1-2; D is perhaps TRBD1 (5 bases). The V and J ends lost 8 bases and 4 bases respectively, with 20 bases between them. CDR1 is MDHEN and CDR2 is SYDVKM in the germline V gene. There are 15 residues in the CDR3. The chain's CDR3 is CASVLAGRDFYGYTF. In nucleotides, the CDR3 is TGTGCCAGCGTCCTGGCAGGGAGGGACTTCTATGGCTACACCTTC.

The chain recombines TRBV2 with TRBJ2-7; maybe TRBD1 (6 bases). Germline CDR1 and CDR2: SNHLY and FYNNEI. There are 13 residues in the CDR3. The ends were cut back, 6 bases at V and 3 bases at J, with 12 bases in the middle. The CDR3 loop is CASSGDTLYEQYF. In nucleotides, the CDR3 is TGTGCCAGCAGCGGGGACACCCTCTACGAGCAGTACTTC.

This chain joins TRBV5-1 and TRBJ2-5; TRBD2 matches 12 bases. The ends lost 0 bases at V and 4 bases at J; junction bases unmatched: 4. This CDR3 is 16 amino acids long. Germline assignment: CDR1 SGHRS and CDR2 YFSETQ. The CDR3: CASSLGLAGVRETQYF. The CDR3, as DNA: TGCGCCAGCAGCTTGGGACTAGCGGGAGTTCGAGAGACCCAGTACTTC. Full variable domain (remainder filled in from reference TRBV5-1 and TRBJ2-5): KAGVTQTPRYLIKTRGQQVTLSCSPISGHRSVSWYQQTPGQGLQFLFEYFSETQRNKGNFPGRFSGRQFSNSRSEMNVSTLELGDSALYLCASSLGLAGVRETQYFGPGTRLLVL.

CDR3 amino acids: CASSSAQVAGELFF. CDR3 DNA sequence: TGTGCCAGCAGCTCCGCCCAGGTAGCCGGGGAGCTGTTTTTT. This chain links TRBV7-3 with TRBJ2-2; the D is unclear. The CDR3 loop spans 14 amino acids. The V end lost 4 bases, the J end lost 6 bases, and 12 bases lay between the germline ends. Per germline, CDR1 SGHTA and CDR2 FQGTGA.

The V gene is TRBV7-2, the J gene TRBJ2-1; 12 bases are a match to TRBD2. This CDR3 region has 14 residues. The ends lost 5 bases at V and 6 bases at J; junction bases unmatched: 2. Germline CDR1 SGHTA, CDR2 FQGNSA. CDR3 amino acids: CASSATSGSNEQFF. The CDR3 nucleotides are TGTGCCAGCAGCGCGACTAGCGGGAGCAATGAGCAGTTCTTC.

The V call is TRBV30, the J call TRBJ1-6, with 11 bases that match TRBD1. Trimming took 2 bases from V and 9 from J; bases not matched to a gene: 6. The CDR3 has 15 amino acids. Germline assignment: CDR1 GTSNPN and CDR2 SVGIG (reference sequence). CDR3 sequence (DNA): TGTGCCTGGAGTTTAACCGGGACAGGGGGTTCACCCCTCCACTTT. This gives the protein CAWSLTGTGGSPLHF.

The chain links TRBV2 to TRBJ1-1; TRBD1 aligns across 7 bases. Per the germline V gene, CDR1 is SNHLY and CDR2 is FYNNEI. J gave up 10 bases and V 11 bases, and 19 bases lay outside the gene matches. There are 14 residues in the CDR3. For the CDR3, the DNA is TGTGCCTATTTAGCCTATACAGGGGTCGGGGGAGCTTTCTTT. This codes for CAYLAYTGVGGAFF.

The V gene is TRBV28, the J gene TRBJ1-6; TRBD1 is a possible D gene (6 bases). Looked up from germline, CDR1 is MDHEN and CDR2 is SYDVKM. V gave up 5 bases and J gave up 9 bases, with 11 bases separating them. The CDR3 sequence is 13 residues long. The CDR3 here is CASSLRGISPLHF. In DNA form, the CDR3 reads TGTGCCAGCAGTCTCAGGGGTATTTCACCCCTCCACTTT.

The chain joins TRBV20-1 to TRBJ2-5; no clear D. The ends were cut back, 3 bases at V and 1 base at J, with 9 bases in the middle. This CDR3 is built from 13 residues. The germline gives CDR1 DFQATT, CDR2 SNEGSKA (reference sequence). The CDR3 reads CSASEAPQETQYF. The CDR3 DNA follows: TGCAGTGCTAGTGAGGCACCCCAAGAGACCCAGTACTTC.

This clone was found once. The CDR3: CASSVTPTETQYF. As DNA, the CDR3 is TGTGCCAGCAGTGTTACTCCTACAGAGACCCAGTACTTC. This chain links TRBV2 with TRBJ2-5; no firm D call. Deletions cut 4 bases from V and 4 bases from J, with 10 bases between. The CDR3 extends over 13 amino acids. Germline-derived CDR1 and CDR2 are SNHLY and FYNNEI. The entire variable domain, with the rest obtained from reference TRBV2 and TRBJ2-5, is as follows: EPEVTQTPSHQVTQMGQEVILRCVPISNHLYFYWYRQILGQKVEFLVSFYNNEISEKSEIFDDQFSVERPDGSNFTLKIRSTKLEDSAMYFCASSVTPTETQYFGPGTRLLVL.

This clone was picked up a small number of times. The chain uses TRBV27 and TRBJ1-1; TRBD1 agrees at 7 bases. Germline V gives CDR1 MNHEY, CDR2 SMNVEV (reference sequence). After removal of 6 bases from V and 4 bases from J, the junction contained 8 bases not matched to a gene. This CDR3 is built from 14 residues. The DNA for the CDR3 is TGTGCCAGCAGGGGGACAGCCCGGTCCACTGAAGCTTTCTTT. Its protein is CASRGTARSTEAFF.

This rearrangement joins TRBV9 to TRBJ2-5; maybe TRBD2 (6 bases). There are 15 residues in the CDR3. V shed 2 bases and J shed 4 bases, with 15 bases lying between them. Germline CDR1 reads SGDLS; CDR2 reads YYNGEE. The CDR3 bases are TGTGCCAGCAGCGTTGCCGGGACTCTCGGAGAGACCCAGTACTTC. Translating gives CASSVAGTLGETQYF.

The chain uses TRBV18 and TRBJ1-4; 10 bases fit TRBD1. Germline V gene sequence: CDR1 KGHSH, CDR2 LQKENI. The CDR3 runs 16 residues. Trimming took 1 base from V and 5 from J; bases not matched to a gene: 4. The CDR3 reads CASSPRQGASNEKLFF. The DNA of the CDR3 is TGTGCCAGCTCACCACGACAGGGGGCCTCGAATGAAAAACTGTTTTTT.

This clone was observed a few times. The V call is TRBV4-1, the J call TRBJ1-1; TRBD1 might be the D (6 bases). The germline gives CDR1 MGHRA, CDR2 YSYEKL. The CDR3 runs 15 residues. Trimming pared 2 bases from V and 3 bases from J, leaving 13 bases between. Written as DNA, the CDR3 is TGCGCCAGCAGCCAAACAGGGTCCCCTGACACTGAAGCTTTCTTT. As protein: CASSQTGSPDTEAFF.

The chain links TRBV29-1 to TRBJ2-5; the match to TRBD1 covers 7 bases. This CDR3 contains 15 residues. Looked up from germline, CDR1 is SQVTM and CDR2 is ANQGSEA. V dropped 2 bases and J dropped 2; count of bases not matched to a gene: 8. In DNA form, the CDR3 reads TGCAGCGTTGAACTGGGGACAGCTCAACAAGAGACCCAGTACTTC. It codes for CSVELGTAQQETQYF.